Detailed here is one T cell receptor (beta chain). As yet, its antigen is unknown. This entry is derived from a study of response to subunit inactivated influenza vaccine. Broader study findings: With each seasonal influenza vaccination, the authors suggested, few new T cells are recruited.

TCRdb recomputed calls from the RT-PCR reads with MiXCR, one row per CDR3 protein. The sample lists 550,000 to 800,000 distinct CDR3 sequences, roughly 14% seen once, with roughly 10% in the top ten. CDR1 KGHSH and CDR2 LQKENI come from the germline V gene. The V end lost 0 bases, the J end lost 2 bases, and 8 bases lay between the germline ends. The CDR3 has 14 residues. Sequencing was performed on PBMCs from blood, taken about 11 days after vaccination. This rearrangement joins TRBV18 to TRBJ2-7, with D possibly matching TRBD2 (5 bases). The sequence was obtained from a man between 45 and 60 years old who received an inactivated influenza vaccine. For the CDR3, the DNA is TGTGCCAGCTCACCACCTTCACTAGCCTACGAGCAGTACTTC. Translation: CASSPPSLAYEQYF.